This T cell receptor (beta chain) derives from a study of T-cell memory formation after mild COVID-19. TCRdb redid the calling of the 5' RACE reads with MiXCR, one entry per CDR3 protein. Of hundreds of thousands of distinct CDR3 sequences in the sample, roughly 20% were seen once. This clonotype was seen a handful of times. The germline V gene encodes CDR1 MDHEN and CDR2 SYDVKM. The V and J ends lost 5 bases and 8 bases respectively, with 9 bases between them. The CDR3 has 11 residues. This chain joins TRBV28 and TRBJ1-2; D may be TRBD1 (5 bases). This clonotype was sampled from an adult woman who had mild COVID-19 (a few samples of this study predate the infection). Cell type and time point are not known. Sequenced input: PBMCs or a T cell subset sorted from them (not recorded which). The CDR3 here is CASSLKGGYTF. CDR3 nucleotide sequence: TGTGCCAGCAGTCTTAAGGGGGGCTACACCTTC.